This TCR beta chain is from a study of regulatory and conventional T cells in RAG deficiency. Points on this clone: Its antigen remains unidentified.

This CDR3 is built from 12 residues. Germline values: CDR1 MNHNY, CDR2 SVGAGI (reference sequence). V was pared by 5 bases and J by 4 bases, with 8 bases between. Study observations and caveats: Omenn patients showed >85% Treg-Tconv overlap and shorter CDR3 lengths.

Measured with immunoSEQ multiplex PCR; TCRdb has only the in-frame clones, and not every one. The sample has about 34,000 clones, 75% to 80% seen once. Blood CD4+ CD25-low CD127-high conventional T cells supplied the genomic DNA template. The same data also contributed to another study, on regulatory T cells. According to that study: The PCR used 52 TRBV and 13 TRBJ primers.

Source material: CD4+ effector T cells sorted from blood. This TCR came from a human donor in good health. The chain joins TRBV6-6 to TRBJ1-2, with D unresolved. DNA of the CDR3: TGTGCCAGCAGTCCCAGACTCTATGGCTACACCTTC. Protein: CASSPRLYGYTF.